This T cell receptor beta chain was captured in a study of T cell changes during pregnancy in multiple sclerosis. The assay was immunoSEQ multiplex PCR, and TCRdb's table has in-frame clones only and misses some. The table shows 85,000 to 130,000 clones, with about 92% occurring only once. V was shortened by 0 bases and J by 5 bases, with 13 bases between the two germline ends. The CDR3 has 15 residues. Germline CDR1 MGHRA, CDR2 YSYEKL. Material: peripheral blood, obtained in the second trimester of pregnancy. This TCR was recovered from a female donor with multiple sclerosis, enrolled in a pregnancy study. The gene calls are TRBV4-1 and TRBJ2-5; D is possibly TRBD2 (7 bases). The CDR3 coding sequence is TGCGCCAGCAGCCAAGAGGAGGGGGGGCGGGAGACCCAGTACTTC. Protein: CASSQEEGGRETQYF.